Listed below are T cell receptor beta chains from one sample, sequenced in a study of T cell responses to AZD1222 COVID-19 vaccine. Assay used: immunoSEQ multiplex PCR; TCRdb lists only in-frame clones, some missing. The sample includes 120,000 to 150,000 clones, about nine tenths of them seen just once. Specimen: peripheral blood, collected on day 0 of AZD1222 vaccination. The receptors shown here come from an adult in good health. The CDR3 runs from the conserved cysteine through the conserved F or W. The D gene is left open where the match is weak. Clone size is stated in some rows and not others, as once, few, many or a class when expanded.

V: TRBV9; J: TRBJ2-1; D: TRBD1; size: -; DNA: TGTGCCAGCAGCGGGGGACAGCCGTACAATGAGCAGTTCTTC; CDR3: CASSGGQPYNEQFF
V: TRBV27; J: TRBJ2-3; D: -; size: -; DNA: TGTGCCAGCAGTTTTCTTGATACGCAGTATTTT; CDR3: CASSFLDTQYF
V: TRBV7-2; J: TRBJ2-2; D: TRBD2; size: -; DNA: TGTGCCAGCAGCTTAATTTCTAGCGGGAGCGTTACCGGGGAGCTGTTTTTT; CDR3: CASSLISSGSVTGELFF
V: TRBV6-6; J: TRBJ1-6; D: TRBD1; size: once; DNA: TGTGCCAGCAGACTCGGGACAGAGGATTCACCCCTCCACTTT; CDR3: CASRLGTEDSPLHF
V: TRBV6-5; J: TRBJ1-6; D: -; size: -; DNA: TGTGCCAGCAGTTACTCGTCGTCAGCCAATTCACCCCTCCACTTT; CDR3: CASSYSSSANSPLHF
V: TRBV4-2; J: TRBJ2-1; D: -; size: -; DNA: TGTGCCAGCAGCCAGGCCTCCGGGACTCCTTACAATGAGCAGTTCTTC; CDR3: CASSQASGTPYNEQFF
V: TRBV27; J: TRBJ2-1; D: -; size: -; DNA: TGTGCCAGCAGTCCCGGGGGCAGGGTAAAGCAGTTCTTC; CDR3: CASSPGGRVKQFF
V: TRBV3-1/TRBV3-2; J: TRBJ1-5; D: -; size: -; DNA: TGTGCCAGCAGCCAAGAGGGACATTCCCGGCCCCAGCATTTT; CDR3: CASSQEGHSRPQHF
V: TRBV28; J: TRBJ2-2; D: -; size: -; DNA: TGTGCCAGCCCCAGGGTGAGGGCCGGGGAGCTGTTTTTT; CDR3: CASPRVRAGELFF
V: TRBV28; J: TRBJ1-5; D: -; size: -; DNA: TGTGCCAGCAGACACTATCTCGGGAAGCCCCAGCATTTT; CDR3: CASRHYLGKPQHF
V: TRBV10-2; J: TRBJ1-5; D: TRBD1; size: -; DNA: TGCGCCAGCAGTGAGGCAGGGGGCCGCAATCAGCCCCAGCATTTT; CDR3: CASSEAGGRNQPQHF
V: TRBV18; J: TRBJ2-6; D: -; size: -; DNA: TGTGCCAGCTCAGATAGTGGGGCTGGGGCCAACGTCCTGACTTTC; CDR3: CASSDSGAGANVLTF
V: TRBV5-5; J: TRBJ1-4; D: -; size: -; DNA: TGTGCCAGCAGCTTGGCGGGTGAAAAACTGTTTTTT; CDR3: CASSLAGEKLFF
V: TRBV7-9; J: TRBJ1-1; D: -; size: few; DNA: TGTGCCAGCAGCTTATTTGGGTCCGGGCAAAAAAACACTGAAGCTTTCTTT; CDR3: CASSLFGSGQKNTEAFF
V: TRBV28; J: TRBJ2-2; D: -; size: once; DNA: TGTGCCAGCATCTCGTGGGGCGGGGAGCTGTTTTTT; CDR3: CASISWGGELFF
V: TRBV28; J: TRBJ2-7; D: -; size: -; DNA: TGTGCCAGCAGTTTAAGGTCGACAATCCTCTTC; CDR3: CASSLRSTILF
V: TRBV6-6; J: TRBJ2-2; D: -; size: -; DNA: TGTGCCAGCAGTTACAGGGGGAACACCGGGGAGCTGTTTTTT; CDR3: CASSYRGNTGELFF